One and the same sample provided the 12 T cell receptor beta chains below, sequenced in a study of early stage breast cancer tumors. Measured with immunoSEQ multiplex PCR; TCRdb has only the in-frame clones, and not every one. The sample records some 14,000 clones, about four fifths being singletons. Sequences were obtained from normal breast tissue next to the tumor. These receptors originate from a person in their thirties with breast cancer.

The rearrangement joins TRBV7-5 to TRBJ2-3; the listed D gene, TRBD2, was not tested against the DNA. TRBV7-5 is shown as a pseudogene. The CDR3 totals 15 residues. The DNA of the CDR3 is TGTGCCGGTAGGACTACTCCCCATCGTACAGATACGCAGTATTTT. Encoded protein: CAGRTTPHRTDTQYF.

V gene TRBV5-1 combines with J gene TRBJ1-3; maybe TRBD1 (6 bases). Germline CDR1 and CDR2: SGHRS and YFSETQ. CDR3 length: 15 amino acids. Trimming pared 4 bases from V and 0 bases from J, leaving 11 bases between. CDR3 loop: CASSHSDSSGNTIYF. The CDR3, as DNA: TGCGCCAGCAGCCACTCGGACAGCTCTGGAAACACCATATATTTT.

The rearrangement links TRBV6-5 to TRBJ2-1, with D possibly being TRBD2 (5 bases). Trimming took 6 bases from V and 6 from J, leaving 15 bases between them. Germline values: CDR1 MNHEY, CDR2 SVGAGI. The CDR3 runs to 14 residues. The CDR3 loop reads CASRELEVGNEQFF. CDR3 in DNA: TGTGCCAGCAGGGAACTAGAAGTAGGCAATGAGCAGTTCTTC.

For the CDR3, the DNA is TGCGCCAGCAGCCAAGATCAAGGGCAACAGGGGGCCAGAGAGCAGTACTTC. Translating gives CASSQDQGQQGAREQYF. The chain recombines TRBV4-1 with TRBJ2-7, with TRBD1 matching over 9 bases. This CDR3 contains 17 residues. Looked up from germline, CDR1 is MGHRA and CDR2 is YSYEKL. Germline trimming cut 0 bases from V and 7 bases from J; bases unmatched to any gene: 13.

This clone was detected only a few times. The gene calls are TRBV2 and TRBJ1-2; possible D gene TRBD1, 5 bases. V was clipped by 6 bases and J by 7 bases, with 15 bases between them. This CDR3 spans 13 amino acids. Germline CDR1 and CDR2: SNHLY and FYNNEI. CDR3 DNA sequence: TGTGCCAGCAGCTCCGGGACCGGTTTTGGCTACACCTTC. Protein product: CASSSGTGFGYTF. Full variable domain (missing parts from reference TRBV2 and TRBJ1-2): EPEVTQTPSHQVTQMGQEVILRCVPISNHLYFYWYRQILGQKVEFLVSFYNNEISEKSEIFDDQFSVERPDGSNFTLKIRSTKLEDSAMYFCASSSGTGFGYTFGSGTRLTVV.

Only one count was recorded for this clone. The gene calls are TRBV19 and TRBJ1-2, with D maybe TRBD1 (5 bases). CDR3 length equals 15 residues. Trimming took off 1 base at V and 8 bases at J, with 17 bases between the two ends. CDR1 and CDR2 from the germline V gene are LNHDA and SQIVND (reference sequence). CDR3 residues: CASSIGETQGGGYTF. The CDR3 coding sequence is TGTGCCAGTAGTATAGGAGAGACCCAGGGCGGAGGCTACACCTTC.

The rearrangement uses TRBV19 and TRBJ1-3, with D perhaps TRBD1 (5 bases). V was clipped by 3 bases and J by 0 bases, with 15 bases between them. CDR3 size: 17 residues. Germline loops: CDR1 LNHDA, CDR2 SQIVND (reference sequence). CDR3 sequence reads: CASSISLQGASGNTIYF. The CDR3 DNA follows: TGTGCCAGTAGTATCTCACTTCAGGGAGCCTCTGGAAACACCATATATTTT.

Regarding this clone: One junction end disagrees with the germline gene, perhaps due to a read error. The chain carries TRBV5-6 and TRBJ2-7; D may be TRBD2 (5 bases). From germline, CDR1 is SGHDT and CDR2 YYEEEE. The CDR3 extends over 12 amino acids. CDR3 residues: CASSSSSGRKHF. DNA of the CDR3: TGTGCCAGCAGCTCCTCCAGCGGCCGGAAGCACTTC.

The genes are TRBV15 and TRBJ2-3; TRBD2 matches 10 bases. The CDR3 consists of 17 residues. Germline assignment: CDR1 LNHNV and CDR2 YYDKDF (reference sequence). V dropped 5 bases and J dropped 2; count of bases not matched to a gene: 10. The CDR3 bases are TGTGCCACCAGCGTGAGGGCTCTAGCGGGAGCCACAGATACGCAGTATTTT. It specifies CATSVRALAGATDTQYF.

This chain connects TRBV4-1 to TRBJ2-2; D possibly corresponds to TRBD1 (5 bases). Germline V gene lookup returns CDR1 MGHRA and CDR2 YSYEKL. The CDR3 covers 14 residues. V gave up 2 bases and J gave up 6 bases, with 10 bases separating them. In nucleotides, the CDR3 is TGCGCCAGCAGCCAATACCTAGGGGCCGGGGAGCTGTTTTTT. This codes for CASSQYLGAGELFF.

V gene TRBV30 combines with J gene TRBJ1-4; TRBD1 is a possible D gene (6 bases). The CDR3 extends over 15 amino acids. V gave up 0 bases and J gave up 4 bases, with 12 bases separating them. Per the germline V gene, CDR1 is GTSNPN and CDR2 is SVGIG (reference sequence). The chain's CDR3 is CAWSVRGTGNEKLFF. CDR3 in DNA: TGTGCCTGGAGTGTAAGGGGGACGGGTAATGAAAAACTGTTTTTT.

The rearrangement joins TRBV2 to TRBJ2-5; tentative D call: TRBD1 (5 bases). Trimming shortened V by 7 bases and J by 4 bases, and 13 bases separated the two germline ends. This CDR3 has 13 residues. Germline CDR1 reads SNHLY; CDR2 reads FYNNEI. CDR3 bases: TGTGCCAGCACCGTGATAACAGGAGAGACCCAGTACTTC. It codes for CASTVITGETQYF.